One and the same sample provided the 3 T cell receptor beta chains below, sequenced in a study of response to subunit inactivated influenza vaccine. TCRdb re-analysed the RT-PCR reads in MiXCR, keeping a single row per CDR3 protein. The sample contains around 580,000 distinct CDR3 sequences, less than 15% of which appear only once. Sequencing used PBMCs from blood, obtained less than 13 days after vaccination. These receptors were obtained from a man between 45 and 60 years old who received an inactivated influenza vaccine.

The rearrangement uses TRBV4-3 and TRBJ1-5; tentatively, D is TRBD1 (5 bases). Germline V gene data show CDR1 as LGHNA and CDR2 as YSLEER. V lost 0 bases and J lost 7, with 10 bases in between. This CDR3 spans 14 amino acids. CDR3 in DNA: TGCGCCAGCAGCCAAGACTGGAGGGGCCAGCCCCAGCATTTT. Residues: CASSQDWRGQPQHF.

V and J are TRBV3-1 and TRBJ2-4; 7 nucleotides line up with TRBD1. This CDR3 is built from 13 residues. V was clipped by 2 bases and J by 10 bases; unmatched bases: 5. Germline V CDR1 and CDR2: LGHDT, YNNKEL (reference sequence). CDR3 in DNA: TGTGCCAGCAGCCAAAACTCAGGGGGAATTCAGTACTTC. Protein: CASSQNSGGIQYF. Together with reference TRBV3-1 and TRBJ2-4, the CDR3 gives the full variable domain: DTAVSQTPKYLVTQMGNDKSIKCEQNLGHDTMYWYKQDSKKFLKIMFSYNNKELIINETVPNRFSPKSPDKAHLNLHINSLELGDSAVYFCASSQNSGGIQYFGAGTRLSVL.

The V and J genes are TRBV3-1 and TRBJ1-1; D ambiguous. CDR1 and CDR2 (germline): LGHDT, YNNKEL (reference sequence). Deletions cut 3 bases from V and 4 bases from J, with 9 bases between. The CDR3 sequence is 13 residues long. CDR3 sequence: CASSQKEGTEAFF. The DNA of the CDR3 is TGTGCCAGCAGCCAGAAAGAGGGCACTGAAGCTTTCTTT. Filled out from reference TRBV3-1 and TRBJ1-1, the complete variable domain reads DTAVSQTPKYLVTQMGNDKSIKCEQNLGHDTMYWYKQDSKKFLKIMFSYNNKELIINETVPNRFSPKSPDKAHLNLHINSLELGDSAVYFCASSQKEGTEAFFGQGTRLTVV.